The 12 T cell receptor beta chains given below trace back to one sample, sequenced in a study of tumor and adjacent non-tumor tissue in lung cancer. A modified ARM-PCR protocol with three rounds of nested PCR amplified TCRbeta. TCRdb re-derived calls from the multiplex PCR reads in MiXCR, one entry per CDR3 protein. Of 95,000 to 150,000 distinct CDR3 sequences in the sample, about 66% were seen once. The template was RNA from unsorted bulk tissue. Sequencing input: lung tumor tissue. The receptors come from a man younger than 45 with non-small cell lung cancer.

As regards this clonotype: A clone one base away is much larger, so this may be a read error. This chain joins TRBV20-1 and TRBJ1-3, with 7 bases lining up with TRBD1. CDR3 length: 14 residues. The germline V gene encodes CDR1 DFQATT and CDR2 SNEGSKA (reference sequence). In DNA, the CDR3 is TGCAGTGCTGACGTCGGGACAGTCGGAAACACCACATATTTT. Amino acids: CSADVGTVGNTTYF.

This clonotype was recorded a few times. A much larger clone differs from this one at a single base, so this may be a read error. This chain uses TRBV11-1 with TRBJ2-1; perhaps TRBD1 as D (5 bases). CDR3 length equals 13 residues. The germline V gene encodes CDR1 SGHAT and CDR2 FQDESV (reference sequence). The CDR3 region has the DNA TGTGCCAGCGGTATAATGCAAGGGGATGAGCGGTTCTTC. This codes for CASGIMQGDERFF.

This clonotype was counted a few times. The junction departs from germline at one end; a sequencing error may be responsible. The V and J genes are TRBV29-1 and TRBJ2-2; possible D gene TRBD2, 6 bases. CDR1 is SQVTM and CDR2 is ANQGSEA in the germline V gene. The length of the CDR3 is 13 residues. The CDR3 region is CSVGGSSTGELFF. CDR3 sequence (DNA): TGTAGCGTTGGGGGGTCGAGCACCGGGGAGCTGTTTTTT.

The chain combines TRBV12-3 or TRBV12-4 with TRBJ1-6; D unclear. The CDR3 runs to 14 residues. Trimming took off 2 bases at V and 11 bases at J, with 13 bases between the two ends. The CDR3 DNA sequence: TGTGCCAGCAGTTTATTACGGGGAGAGGCACCCCTCCACTTT. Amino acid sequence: CASSLLRGEAPLHF.

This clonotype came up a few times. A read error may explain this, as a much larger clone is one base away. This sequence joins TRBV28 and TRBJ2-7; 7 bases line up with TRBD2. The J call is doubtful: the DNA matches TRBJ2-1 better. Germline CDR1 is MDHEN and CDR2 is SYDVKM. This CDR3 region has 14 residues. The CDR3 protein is CASRARAGDYEQFF. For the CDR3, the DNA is TGTGCCAGCAGGGCTAGGGCGGGAGACTACGAGCAGTTCTTC.

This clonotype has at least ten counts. The CDR3 sequence: CASSPTGGKADTQYF. The CDR3 coding sequence is TGTGCCAGCAGCCCGACAGGGGGCAAGGCAGATACGCAGTATTTT. The gene calls are TRBV11-2 and TRBJ2-3; the match to TRBD1 covers 10 bases. The junction had 6 bases not matched to a gene; V was cut back by 5 bases and J by 4 bases. The CDR3 loop spans 15 amino acids. Looked up from germline, CDR1 is SGHAT and CDR2 is FQNNGV.

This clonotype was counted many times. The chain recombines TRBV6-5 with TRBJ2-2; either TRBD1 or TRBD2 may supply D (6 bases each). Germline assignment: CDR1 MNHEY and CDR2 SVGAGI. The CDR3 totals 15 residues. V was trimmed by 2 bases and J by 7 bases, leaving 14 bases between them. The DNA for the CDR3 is TGTGCCAGCAGTTACGGAGGGGGTACGTTCGGGGAGCTGTTTTTT. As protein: CASSYGGGTFGELFF.

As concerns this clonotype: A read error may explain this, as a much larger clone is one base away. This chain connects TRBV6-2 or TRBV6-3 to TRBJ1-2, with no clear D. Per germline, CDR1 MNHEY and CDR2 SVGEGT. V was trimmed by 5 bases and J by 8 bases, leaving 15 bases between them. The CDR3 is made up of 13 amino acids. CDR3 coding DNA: TGTGCCAGCAGTCCCAACGGGCGGTTCGGCTACACCTTC. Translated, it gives CASSPNGRFGYTF.

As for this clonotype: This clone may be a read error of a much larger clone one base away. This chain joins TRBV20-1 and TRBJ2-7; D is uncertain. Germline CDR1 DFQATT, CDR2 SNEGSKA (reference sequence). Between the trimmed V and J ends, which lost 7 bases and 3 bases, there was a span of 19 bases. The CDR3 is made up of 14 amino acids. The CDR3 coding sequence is TGCAGTGTAGAGGCCCGTGGACGGAGCTACGAGCAGTACTTC. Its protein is CSVEARGRSYEQYF.

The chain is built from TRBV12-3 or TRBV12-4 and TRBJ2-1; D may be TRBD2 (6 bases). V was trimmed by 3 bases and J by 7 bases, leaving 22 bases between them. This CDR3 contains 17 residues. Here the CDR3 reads CASSFGLARGSWNEQFF. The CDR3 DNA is TGTGCCAGCAGTTTCGGGCTAGCGAGGGGCTCGTGGAATGAGCAGTTCTTC.

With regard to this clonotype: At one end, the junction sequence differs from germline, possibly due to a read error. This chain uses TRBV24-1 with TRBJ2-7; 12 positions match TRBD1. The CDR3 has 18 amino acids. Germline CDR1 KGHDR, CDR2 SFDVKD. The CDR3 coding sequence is TGTGCCACTAGTGCCCCGGGACAGGGGGCGCGAAGGGCCTACGGGCAGTACTTC. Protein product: CATSAPGQGARRAYGQYF.

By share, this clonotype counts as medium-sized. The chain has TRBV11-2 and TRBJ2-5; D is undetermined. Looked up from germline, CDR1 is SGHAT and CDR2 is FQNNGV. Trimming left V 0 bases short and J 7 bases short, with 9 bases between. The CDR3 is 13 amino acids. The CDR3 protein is CASSLDPTGTQYF. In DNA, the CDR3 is TGTGCCAGCAGCTTAGACCCTACGGGGACCCAGTACTTC.